The rows below give T cell receptor beta chains drawn from one sample of a study of T cell responses to AZD1222 COVID-19 vaccine. The data were produced by immunoSEQ multiplex PCR, yet TCRdb's version contains in-frame clones alone and is incomplete. Found here are about 150,000 clones, about 90% of them singletons; the top ten hold over 3%. Sequencing was performed on peripheral blood, taken 28 days after the second AZD1222 dose. Receptors originate from an adult who received the AZD1222 COVID-19 vaccine. CDR3s include the opening cysteine and the closing phenylalanine or tryptophan. A D gene is named only where the DNA matches it firmly. Clone size is not always given. Where it is, it says once, few, many or a class for expanded clones.

cdr3_aa	cdr3_nt	cdr3_length	d_call	clone_size	v_call	j_call
CASSSVTGRNGQYF	TGTGCCAGCAGCTCAGTGACAGGGCGGAACGGGCAGTACTTC	14	TRBD1	NA	TRBV3-1/TRBV3-2	TRBJ2-7
CASSAPGLEAFF	TGTGCCAGCAGCGCCCCGGGTCTTGAAGCTTTCTTT	12	NA	few	TRBV9	TRBJ1-1
CAWSVGKDTIYF	TGTGCCTGGAGTGTGGGCAAGGACACCATATATTTT	12	NA	NA	TRBV30	TRBJ1-3
CASSEATGQGFYEQYF	TGTGCCAGCAGTGAAGCGACGGGACAGGGGTTCTACGAGCAGTACTTC	16	TRBD1	NA	TRBV2	TRBJ2-7
CASRGLTGSQPQHF	TGTGCCAGCAGGGGCTTGACAGGGTCTCAGCCCCAGCATTTT	14	TRBD1	NA	TRBV2	TRBJ1-5
CASSYPAGEAQYF	TGTGCCAGCAGTTACCCGGCGGGAGAGGCGCAGTATTTT	13	TRBD2	NA	TRBV28	TRBJ2-3
CASGTMNTEAFF	TGTGCCAGTGGCACAATGAACACTGAAGCTTTCTTT	12	NA	NA	TRBV28	TRBJ1-1
CASTYLGAGAYEQYF	TGTGCCAGCACCTACCTGGGTGCAGGCGCCTACGAGCAGTACTTC	15	NA	NA	TRBV13	TRBJ2-7
CASSNSGRANEKLFF	TGTGCCAGCAGCAACTCAGGAAGGGCCAATGAAAAACTGTTTTTT	15	NA	few	TRBV7-3	TRBJ1-4
CASSFRDLTEAFF	TGCGCCAGCAGCTTCAGGGATTTGACTGAAGCTTTCTTT	13	NA	NA	TRBV5-1	TRBJ1-1
CASSLGTGGWNTEAFF	TGTGCCAGCAGCTTAGGAACAGGGGGTTGGAACACTGAAGCTTTCTTT	16	TRBD1	NA	TRBV7-6	TRBJ1-1
CASSQRTGGRTEAFF	TGTGCCAGCAGCCAGAGAACCGGGGGGAGGACTGAAGCTTTCTTT	15	NA	once	TRBV3-1/TRBV3-2	TRBJ1-1
CASSIRGFHEQYF	TGTGCCAGTAGTATCCGAGGGTTCCACGAGCAGTACTTC	13	NA	NA	TRBV19	TRBJ2-7
CASSLGLDRVFNEQFF	TGTGCCAGCAGCTTAGGACTGGACAGGGTATTCAATGAGCAGTTCTTC	16	TRBD1	NA	TRBV7-2	TRBJ2-1
CASSQGSRNGEKLFF	TGCGCCAGCAGCCAAGGATCGAGGAATGGCGAAAAACTGTTTTTT	15	NA	NA	TRBV4-1	TRBJ1-4
CASSSPGLAGSSSYNEQFF	TGTGCCAGCAGCTCACCGGGACTAGCGGGGTCAAGCTCCTACAATGAGCAGTTCTTC	19	TRBD2	NA	TRBV6-2/TRBV6-3	TRBJ2-1
CASSQEGGLSQYF	TGTGCCAGCAGCCAAGAAGGTGGGTTATCGCAGTATTTT	13	NA	NA	TRBV3-1/TRBV3-2	TRBJ2-3
CASSSGFAEAFF	TGTGCCAGCAGCTCTGGGTTCGCTGAAGCTTTCTTT	12	NA	NA	TRBV7-9	TRBJ1-1
CASSVSGSEAFF	TGTGCCAGCAGCGTCTCCGGGAGTGAAGCTTTCTTT	12	NA	NA	TRBV9	TRBJ1-1
CASSFLPSVGSGANEQFF	TGTGCCAGCAGCTTCCTCCCGTCCGTGGGTAGCGGGGCCAATGAGCAGTTCTTC	18	TRBD2	NA	TRBV5-5	TRBJ2-1
CAISESESRAQHF	TGTGCCATCAGTGAGTCGGAATCAAGGGCCCAGCATTTT	13	NA	NA	TRBV10-3	TRBJ1-5
CASRSGGQGRTEAFF	TGTGCCAGTAGATCGGGTGGGCAGGGGAGAACTGAAGCTTTCTTT	15	NA	NA	TRBV19	TRBJ1-1
CASSLVPNSNQPQHF	TGTGCCAGCAGCTTAGTCCCGAATAGCAATCAGCCCCAGCATTTT	15	NA	NA	TRBV7-2	TRBJ1-5
CAWRVTGAHSYEQYF	TGTGCCTGGAGGGTGACAGGGGCCCACTCCTACGAGCAGTACTTC	15	TRBD1	NA	TRBV30	TRBJ2-7
CASSGASRGINTGELFF	TGTGCCAGCAGCGGGGCCTCCAGGGGCATAAACACCGGGGAGCTGTTTTTT	17	NA	NA	TRBV5-5	TRBJ2-2
CASTLAGETGELFF	TGTGCCAGTACGTTAGCGGGGGAAACCGGGGAGCTGTTTTTT	14	TRBD2	NA	TRBV19	TRBJ2-2
CAWKPPRGAGTEAFF	TGTGCCTGGAAACCCCCACGAGGCGCCGGAACTGAAGCTTTCTTT	15	NA	NA	TRBV30	TRBJ1-1
CAISPTAGAISYEQYF	TGTGCCATCAGCCCGACGGCGGGGGCTATAAGCTACGAGCAGTACTTC	16	NA	NA	TRBV10-3	TRBJ2-7
CASSLNRDETQYF	TGTGCCAGCAGCTTGAACAGGGACGAGACCCAGTACTTC	13	NA	NA	TRBV7-2	TRBJ2-5
CASSHLPGTGFPYEQYF	TGCGCCAGCAGCCATCTACCCGGGACAGGGTTTCCCTACGAGCAGTACTTC	17	TRBD1	NA	TRBV4-1	TRBJ2-7
CASSVGIIRYGYTF	TGTGCCAGCAGCGTAGGGATCATCAGGTATGGCTACACCTTC	14	NA	NA	TRBV7-3	TRBJ1-2
CASSPPAVGGYTF	TGTGCCAGCAGCCCCCCAGCAGTTGGAGGCTACACCTTC	13	NA	NA	TRBV7-9	TRBJ1-2
CASTPLTPNTEAFF	TGTGCCAGCACCCCCCTTACCCCGAACACTGAAGCTTTCTTT	14	NA	few	TRBV2	TRBJ1-1
CAISVGPDQETQYF	TGTGCCATCAGTGTGGGACCAGACCAAGAGACCCAGTACTTC	14	NA	NA	TRBV10-3	TRBJ2-5
CASSPGLAGGPVGFF	TGTGCCAGCAGCCCTGGACTAGCGGGAGGGCCGGTTGGGTTCTTC	15	TRBD2	NA	TRBV3-1/TRBV3-2	TRBJ2-1